The source of this T cell receptor beta chain is a study of regulatory T cells in long-lasting Graves disease. Whole-study results and caveats: Segments TRBV28, TRBJ1-2 and TRBJ2-5 showed preferential usage in persistent disease. Relative to new patients (966), persistent patients exhibited greater sharing of public clonotypes (over 2,500).

Noted time point: persistent/refractory GD, antithyroid drugs over 5 years with positive TRAb. The authors made the TCR library using RNA they extracted from PBMCs. The patient group derived from an endocrinology department in Xi'an, China. Comment on this clonotype: Its matching antigen is unknown.

The CDR3 has 14 amino acids. Germline CDR1 reads LNHNV; CDR2 reads YYDKDF (reference sequence). J lost 5 bases, V lost 3 bases, and 6 bases had no gene match. Building the TCR beta libraries relied on iRepertoire HTBI primers, and CDR3 regions underwent Arm-PCR. TCRdb reprocessed the multiplex PCR reads with MiXCR, giving one entry per CDR3 protein. This table has roughly 450,000 distinct CDR3 sequences, around a fifth appearing once. This sequence was found in a female donor with Graves disease. The specimen comprised peripheral blood mononuclear cells (PBMCs), sampled when the disease was refractory, from a patient treated with antithyroid drugs. The rearrangement links TRBV15 to TRBJ2-7, with 8 bases that match TRBD1. The CDR3 spells CATSRDRVMNEQYF. CDR3 nucleotides: TGTGCCACCAGCAGGGACAGGGTGATGAACGAGCAGTACTTC.